Following are 5 T cell receptor beta chains from one sample sequenced in a study of T cell responses to AZD1222 COVID-19 vaccine (dated by TCRdb to the early 2020s). The sample's time point, from its label and the paper: baseline before first vaccination. Libraries were prepared through the immunoSEQ multiplex PCR assay. The immuneACCESS repertoire file appears here via TCRdb, limited to in-frame rearrangements. These files lack a portion of the clones; in checked studies, under half of the deficit traces to unresolved V genes, and the cause of the others is not known. The sample profile shows about 84,000 clones; roughly nine tenths of them were found once. The top ten clones comprise 1.5% of the sample. Sample: peripheral blood, taken on day 0 of AZD1222 vaccination. These receptors all stem from an adult in good health.

This sequence joins TRBV11-2 and TRBJ1-4; tentative D call: TRBD1 (5 bases). The germline V gene has CDR1 SGHAT and CDR2 FQNNGV. Trimming left V 1 base short and J 8 bases short, with 14 bases between. The CDR3 extends over 15 amino acids. The CDR3 region has the DNA TGTGCCAGCAGCTTAGTGAGGGGTGCCAACGAAAAACTGTTTTTT. It is translated as CASSLVRGANEKLFF.

The chain links TRBV14 to TRBJ2-1; 10 bases are a match to TRBD2. The germline gives CDR1 SGHDN, CDR2 FVKESK. The CDR3 covers 18 residues. V was clipped by 4 bases and J by 7 bases; unmatched bases: 16. The CDR3 DNA reads TGTGCCAGCAGCCTCACCCCTTGGACTAGCGGTTTTGGAAATGAGCAGTTCTTC. Amino acid sequence: CASSLTPWTSGFGNEQFF.

The J gene is TRBJ2-5, the V gene TRBV7-9; 7 nucleotides align to TRBD2. The V gene's germline CDR1 is SEHNR and CDR2 FQNEAQ (reference sequence). The CDR3 runs 14 residues. The J segment lost 5 bases and the V segment lost 5 bases, leaving 8 bases of the junction unmatched. Here the CDR3 reads CASSRDYLRETQYF. CDR3 nucleotides: TGTGCCAGCAGCCGGGACTACTTGAGGGAGACCCAGTACTTC.

This rearrangement joins TRBV4-3 to TRBJ2-1; TRBD2 aligns across 7 bases. Germline V gene lookup returns CDR1 LGHNA and CDR2 YSLEER. V gave up 1 base and J gave up 1 base; unmatched junction bases: 7. The CDR3 sequence is 17 residues long. CDR3 protein: CASSQGTRGGSYNEQFF. The DNA of the CDR3 is TGCGCCAGCAGCCAAGGGACTCGGGGAGGGTCCTACAATGAGCAGTTCTTC.

The V call is TRBV9, the J call TRBJ2-2; a possible D gene is TRBD2 (5 bases). The V and J ends lost 6 bases and 3 bases respectively, with 12 bases between them. The CDR3 sequence is 14 residues long. The germline CDR1 and CDR2 sequences are SGDLS and YYNGEE. CDR3 coding DNA: TGTGCCAGCACCCAGATCGGGGACACCGGGGAGCTGTTTTTT. As protein: CASTQIGDTGELFF.